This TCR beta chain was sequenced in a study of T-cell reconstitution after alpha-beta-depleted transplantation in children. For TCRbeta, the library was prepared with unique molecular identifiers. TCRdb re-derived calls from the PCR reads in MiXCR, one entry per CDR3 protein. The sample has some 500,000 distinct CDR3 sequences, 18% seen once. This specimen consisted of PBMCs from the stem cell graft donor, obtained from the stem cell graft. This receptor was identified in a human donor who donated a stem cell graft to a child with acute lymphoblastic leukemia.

The CDR3 loop reads CASSLGLAETGELFF. CDR3 DNA sequence: TGTGCCAGCAGCTTGGGACTAGCGGAGACCGGGGAGCTGTTTTTT. This chain uses TRBV7-9 with TRBJ2-2; TRBD2 aligns across 11 bases. This CDR3 has 15 amino acids. The trim removed 3 bases at V and 5 bases at J, leaving 2 bases unmatched. Germline V gene lookup returns CDR1 SEHNR and CDR2 FQNEAQ (reference sequence).